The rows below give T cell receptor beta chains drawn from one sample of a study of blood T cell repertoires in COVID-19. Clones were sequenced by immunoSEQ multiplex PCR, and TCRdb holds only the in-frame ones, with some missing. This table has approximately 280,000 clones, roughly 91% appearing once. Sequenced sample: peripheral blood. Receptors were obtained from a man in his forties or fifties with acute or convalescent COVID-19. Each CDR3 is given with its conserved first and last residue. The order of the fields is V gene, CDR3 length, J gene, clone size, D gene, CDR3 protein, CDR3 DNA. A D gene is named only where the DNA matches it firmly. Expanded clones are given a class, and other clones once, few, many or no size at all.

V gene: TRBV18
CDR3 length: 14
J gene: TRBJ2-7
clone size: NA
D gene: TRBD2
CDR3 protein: CASSLSGVAQNPVF
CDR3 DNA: TGTGCCAGCTCACTTAGCGGGGTCGCTCAGAACCCGGTATTC

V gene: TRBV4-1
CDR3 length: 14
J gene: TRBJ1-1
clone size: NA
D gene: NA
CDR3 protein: CASSHPAGGTEAFF
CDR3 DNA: TGCGCCAGCAGCCACCCCGCGGGCGGCACTGAAGCTTTCTTT

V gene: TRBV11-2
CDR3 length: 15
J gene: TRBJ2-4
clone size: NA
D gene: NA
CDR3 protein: CASSLEAEAKNIQYF
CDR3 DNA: TGTGCCAGCAGCTTAGAGGCGGAGGCCAAAAACATTCAGTACTTC

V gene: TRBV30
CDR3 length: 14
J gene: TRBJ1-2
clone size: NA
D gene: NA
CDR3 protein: CAWSGERGNYGYTF
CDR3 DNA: TGTGCCTGGTCGGGGGAGAGGGGAAACTATGGCTACACCTTC

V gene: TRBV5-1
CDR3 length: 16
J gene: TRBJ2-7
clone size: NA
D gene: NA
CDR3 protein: CASSRQGSHLSYEQYF
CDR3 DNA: TGCGCCAGCAGCCGTCAGGGGTCTCACCTTTCCTACGAGCAGTACTTC

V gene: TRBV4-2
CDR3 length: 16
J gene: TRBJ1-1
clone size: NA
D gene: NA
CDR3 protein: CASSPLRAGTTLEAFF
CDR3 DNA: TGTGCCAGCAGCCCCCTCAGGGCAGGTACTACACTTGAAGCTTTCTTT

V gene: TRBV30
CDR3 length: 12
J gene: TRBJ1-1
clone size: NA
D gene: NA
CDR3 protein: CAWSRLNTEAFF
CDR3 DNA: TGTGCCTGGAGTCGACTTAACACTGAAGCTTTCTTT

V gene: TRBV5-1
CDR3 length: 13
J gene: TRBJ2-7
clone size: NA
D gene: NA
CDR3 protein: CASSLLTNYEQYF
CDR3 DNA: TGCGCCAGCAGCTTGTTGACAAACTACGAGCAGTACTTC

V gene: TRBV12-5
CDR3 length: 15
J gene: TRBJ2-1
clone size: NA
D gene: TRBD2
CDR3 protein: CASGFLTSGGGEQFF
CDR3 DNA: TGTGCTAGTGGTTTTCTCACTAGCGGAGGCGGTGAGCAGTTCTTC

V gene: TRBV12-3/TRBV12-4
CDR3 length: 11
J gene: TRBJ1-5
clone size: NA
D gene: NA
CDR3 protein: CASSPGGPQHF
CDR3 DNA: TGTGCCAGCAGCCCCGGAGGGCCCCAGCATTTT

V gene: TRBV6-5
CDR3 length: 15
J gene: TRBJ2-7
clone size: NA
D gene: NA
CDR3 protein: CASSYSLTATYEQYF
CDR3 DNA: TGTGCCAGCAGTTACTCGTTGACAGCGACCTACGAGCAGTACTTC

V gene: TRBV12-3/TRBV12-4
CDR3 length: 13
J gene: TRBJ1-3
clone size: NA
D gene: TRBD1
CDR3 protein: CASNRGPRNTIYF
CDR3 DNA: TGTGCCAGCAACAGGGGGCCAAGGAACACCATATATTTT

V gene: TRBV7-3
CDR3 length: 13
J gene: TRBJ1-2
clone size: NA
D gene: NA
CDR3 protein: CASSLRRDYGYTF
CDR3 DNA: TGTGCCAGCAGCTTGAGACGGGACTATGGCTACACCTTC

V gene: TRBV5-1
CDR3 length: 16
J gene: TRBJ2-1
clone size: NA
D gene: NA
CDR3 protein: CASSQLIRSSYNEQFF
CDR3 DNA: TGCGCCAGCAGCCAGTTAATAAGAAGCTCCTACAATGAGCAGTTCTTC

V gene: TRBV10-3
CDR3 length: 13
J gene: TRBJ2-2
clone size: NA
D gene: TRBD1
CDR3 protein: CAISGRGQGELFF
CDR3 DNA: TGTGCCATCAGTGGAAGGGGGCAAGGGGAGCTGTTTTTT

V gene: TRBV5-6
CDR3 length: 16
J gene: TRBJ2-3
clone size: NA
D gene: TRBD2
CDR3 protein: CASSRLAGGPTDTQYF
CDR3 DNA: TGTGCCAGCAGCCGTTTAGCGGGGGGGCCGACAGATACGCAGTATTTT

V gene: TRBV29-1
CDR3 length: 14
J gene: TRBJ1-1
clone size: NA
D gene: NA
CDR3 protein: CSVSNTLRGTEAFF
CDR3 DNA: TGCAGCGTCTCCAACACCTTGCGGGGGACTGAAGCTTTCTTT

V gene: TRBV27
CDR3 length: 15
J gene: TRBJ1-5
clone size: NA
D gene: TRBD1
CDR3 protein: CASSLGTGFGQPQHF
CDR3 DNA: TGTGCCAGCAGTTTAGGGACAGGGTTCGGTCAGCCCCAGCATTTT

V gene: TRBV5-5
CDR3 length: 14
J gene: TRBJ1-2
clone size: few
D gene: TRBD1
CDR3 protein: CASSQGASSYGYTF
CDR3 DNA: TGTGCCAGCAGCCAGGGGGCGAGCTCCTATGGCTACACCTTC

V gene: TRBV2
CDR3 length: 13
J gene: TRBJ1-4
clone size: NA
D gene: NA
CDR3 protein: CASRKGEGEKLFF
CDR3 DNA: TGTGCCAGCAGAAAGGGGGAAGGCGAAAAACTGTTTTTT

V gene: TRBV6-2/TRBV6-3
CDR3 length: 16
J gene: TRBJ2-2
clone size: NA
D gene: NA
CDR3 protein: CASSTMGRGGTGELFF
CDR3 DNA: TGTGCCAGCAGCACGATGGGCAGGGGTGGAACCGGGGAGCTGTTTTTT

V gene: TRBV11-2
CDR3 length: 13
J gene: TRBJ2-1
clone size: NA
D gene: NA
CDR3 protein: CASSFGQHNEQFF
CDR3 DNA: TGTGCCAGCAGCTTCGGACAACACAATGAGCAGTTCTTC

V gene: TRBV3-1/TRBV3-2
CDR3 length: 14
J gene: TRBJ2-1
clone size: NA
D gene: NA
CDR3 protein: CASSHGGSYNEQFF
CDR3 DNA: TGTGCCAGCAGTCACGGGGGATCCTACAATGAGCAGTTCTTC

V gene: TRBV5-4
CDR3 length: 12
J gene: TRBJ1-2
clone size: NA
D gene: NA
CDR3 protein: CASSLDREGYTF
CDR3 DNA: TGTGCCAGCAGCTTGGACAGAGAAGGCTACACCTTC

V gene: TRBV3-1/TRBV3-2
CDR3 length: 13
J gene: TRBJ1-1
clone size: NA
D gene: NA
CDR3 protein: CASSQVGGSEAFF
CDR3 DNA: TGTGCCAGCAGCCAAGTAGGAGGGAGTGAAGCTTTCTTT

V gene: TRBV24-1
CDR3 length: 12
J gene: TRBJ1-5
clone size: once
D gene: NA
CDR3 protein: CATSDLAGLQHF
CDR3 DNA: TGTGCCACCAGTGATTTGGCAGGACTCCAGCATTTT

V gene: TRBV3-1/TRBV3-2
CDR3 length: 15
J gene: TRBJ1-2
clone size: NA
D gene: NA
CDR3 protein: CASSQLGGDDYGYTF
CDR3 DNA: TGTGCCAGCAGCCAATTAGGAGGGGACGACTATGGCTACACCTTC

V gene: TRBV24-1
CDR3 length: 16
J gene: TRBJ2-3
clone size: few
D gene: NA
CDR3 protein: CATSDLKFGGTDTQYF
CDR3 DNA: TGTGCCACCAGTGATTTAAAGTTCGGGGGCACAGATACGCAGTATTTT

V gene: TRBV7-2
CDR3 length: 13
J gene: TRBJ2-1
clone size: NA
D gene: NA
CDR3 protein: CASSANTYDEQFF
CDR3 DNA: TGTGCCAGCAGCGCCAATACATACGATGAGCAGTTCTTC

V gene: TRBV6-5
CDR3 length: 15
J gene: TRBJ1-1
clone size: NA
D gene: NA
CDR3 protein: CASTGRRAVWTEAFF
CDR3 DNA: TGTGCCAGCACTGGTAGAAGAGCCGTATGGACTGAAGCTTTCTTT

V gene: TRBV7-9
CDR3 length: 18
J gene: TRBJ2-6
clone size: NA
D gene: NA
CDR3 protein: CASSPLRGTSSGANVLTF
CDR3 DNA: TGTGCCAGCAGCCCCCTGAGGGGGACGAGCTCTGGGGCCAACGTCCTGACTTTC

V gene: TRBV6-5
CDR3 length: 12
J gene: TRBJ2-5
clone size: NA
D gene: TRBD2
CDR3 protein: CASTWTSGTQYF
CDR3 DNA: TGTGCCAGCACCTGGACTAGCGGGACCCAGTACTTC

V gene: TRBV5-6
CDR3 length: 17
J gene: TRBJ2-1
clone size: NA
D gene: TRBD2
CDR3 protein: CASSLGLAGAIYNEQFF
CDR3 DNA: TGTGCCAGCAGCTTGGGGCTAGCGGGGGCGATCTACAATGAGCAGTTCTTC

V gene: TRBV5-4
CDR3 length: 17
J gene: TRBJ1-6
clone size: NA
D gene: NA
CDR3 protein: CASSLGGASSYNSPLHF
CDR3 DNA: TGTGCCAGCAGCTTGGGTGGGGCGAGCTCCTATAATTCACCCCTCCACTTT

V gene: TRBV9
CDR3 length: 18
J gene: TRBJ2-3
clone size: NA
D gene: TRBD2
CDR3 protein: CASSVRPQTSGGTDTQYF
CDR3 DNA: TGTGCCAGCAGCGTACGTCCCCAAACTAGCGGGGGGACAGATACGCAGTATTTT

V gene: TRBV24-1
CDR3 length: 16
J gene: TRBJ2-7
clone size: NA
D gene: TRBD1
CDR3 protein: CATSDLPRTGAYEQYF
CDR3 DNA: TGTGCCACCAGTGATTTGCCCCGGACAGGTGCCTACGAGCAGTACTTC

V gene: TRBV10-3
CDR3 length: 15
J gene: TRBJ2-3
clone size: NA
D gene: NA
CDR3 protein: CAISQGIWGTDTQYF
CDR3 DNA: TGTGCCATCAGTCAGGGGATTTGGGGCACAGATACGCAGTATTTT

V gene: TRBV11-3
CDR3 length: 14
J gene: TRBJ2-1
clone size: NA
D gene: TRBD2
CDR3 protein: CASSLASGYNEQFF
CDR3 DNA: TGTGCCAGCAGCTTGGCTAGCGGTTACAATGAGCAGTTCTTC

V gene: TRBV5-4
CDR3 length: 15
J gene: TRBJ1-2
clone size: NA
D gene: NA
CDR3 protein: CASSLRGGKDYGYTF
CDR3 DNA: TGTGCCAGCAGCTTGAGAGGGGGTAAGGACTATGGCTACACCTTC

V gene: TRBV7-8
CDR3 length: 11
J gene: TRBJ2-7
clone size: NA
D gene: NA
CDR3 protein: CASSYGTEQYF
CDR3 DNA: TGTGCCAGCAGCTATGGGACAGAGCAGTACTTC

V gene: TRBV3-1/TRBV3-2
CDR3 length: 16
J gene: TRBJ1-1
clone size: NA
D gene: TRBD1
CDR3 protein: CASSQVDREGGTEAFF
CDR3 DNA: TGTGCCAGCAGCCAAGTGGACAGGGAGGGCGGCACTGAAGCTTTCTTT